Presented here are 18 T cell receptor beta chains from one specimen sequenced in a study of regulatory T cells in long-lasting Graves disease. For TCR beta, libraries came from iRepertoire HTBI primers and Arm-PCR of CDR3 regions. TCRdb itself ran the multiplex PCR reads through MiXCR, one entry per CDR3 protein. Of approximately 270,000 distinct CDR3 sequences listed, 15% to 20% are singletons. Time point here: newly diagnosed GD, antithyroid drugs for less than 3 months. From PBMCs, RNA was extracted and then used to make the TCR library. The data were also submitted as part of a second study, on T cells in Graves' hyperthyroidism and ophthalmopathy.

The sample consisted of peripheral blood mononuclear cells (PBMCs), taken at new diagnosis, from a patient treated with antithyroid drugs. Receptor source: a woman under 40 with Graves disease.

The chain's CDR3 is CASSFRTAGELFF. The CDR3 DNA follows: TGTGCCAGCAGCTTCCGAACGGCCGGGGAGCTGTTTTTT. The chain carries TRBV11-1 and TRBJ2-2; D not certain. Germline V gene data show CDR1 as SGHAT and CDR2 as FQDESV (reference sequence). This CDR3 contains 13 residues. V was trimmed by 3 bases and J by 6 bases, leaving 8 bases between them. The full variable domain, in which reference TRBV11-1 and TRBJ2-2 provide the parts outside the CDR3, is EAEVAQSPRYKITEKSQAVAFWCDPISGHATLYWYRQILGQGPELLVQFQDESVVDDSQLPKDRFSAERLKGVDSTLKIQPAELGDSAMYLCASSFRTAGELFFGEGSRLTVL.

The rearrangement joins TRBV20-1 to TRBJ1-1; D might be TRBD1 (5 bases). This CDR3 contains 14 residues. Trimming took 5 bases from V and 2 from J, leaving 15 bases between them. Per germline, CDR1 DFQATT and CDR2 SNEGSKA (reference sequence). CDR3 in DNA: TGCAGTGCTTCATACTCAGGGAGTAACACTGAAGCTTTCTTT. It specifies CSASYSGSNTEAFF.

This clonotype was recorded at least ten times. This chain connects TRBV6-2 or TRBV6-3 to TRBJ1-5, with unresolved D. The CDR3 is 17 residues long. V lost 4 bases, J lost 0 bases, and 16 bases lay in between. Looked up from germline, CDR1 is MNHEY and CDR2 is SVGEGT. CDR3 amino acids: CASSLSNSGYSNQPQHF. As DNA, the CDR3 is TGTGCCAGCAGTTTATCCAACTCGGGCTATAGCAATCAGCCCCAGCATTTT.

This clonotype was counted many times. V gene TRBV5-1 combines with J gene TRBJ2-1; TRBD1 matches 8 bases. This CDR3 is 15 amino acids long. The J segment lost 8 bases and the V segment lost 3 bases, leaving 10 bases of the junction unmatched. Germline V CDR1 and CDR2: SGHRS, YFSETQ. The CDR3 region has the DNA TGCGCCAGCAGCTCTGGACAGGGCCCACAATATGAGCAGTTCTTC. Its translation: CASSSGQGPQYEQFF.

A word on this clonotype: This may arise from a read error, as a much more abundant clone is one base away. The conserved phenylalanine or tryptophan normally closing the CDR3 is absent here, so this likely arose from a read error. The chain has TRBV2 and TRBJ1-5; D not certain. CDR1 and CDR2 (germline): SNHLY, FYNNEI. Trimming took off 7 bases at V and 0 bases at J, with 7 bases between the two ends. This CDR3 comprises 13 residues. The CDR3 DNA reads as TGTGCCAGCAATAGGGATAGCAATCAGCCCCAGCATTCT. Amino acids: CASNRDSNQPQHS.

The chain carries TRBV5-6 and TRBJ2-2; a possible D gene is TRBD2 (5 bases). The CDR3 covers 15 residues. V dropped 1 base and J dropped 1 base, with 8 bases sitting between them. Per germline, CDR1 SGHDT and CDR2 YYEEEE. The CDR3 DNA sequence: TGTGCCAGCAGCTTGTCGAGGGAGAACACCGGGGAGCTGTTTTTT. Translation: CASSLSRENTGELFF.

Turning to this clonotype: A much larger clone lies one base from this, so it may be a read error. The chain uses TRBV19 and TRBJ1-5; TRBD1 agrees at 7 bases. The V and J ends lost 5 bases and 0 bases, in that order; junction bases with no gene match: 10. This CDR3 contains 17 residues. The germline V gene encodes CDR1 LNHDA and CDR2 SQIVND (reference sequence). CDR3 in DNA: TGTGCCAGTAGTTTTATCGGGACAGCCTATAGCAATCAGCCCCAGCATTTT. Translating gives CASSFIGTAYSNQPQHF.

This clonotype has ten or more counts. The chain joins TRBV2 to TRBJ2-2; no firm D call. V was pared by 5 bases and J by 3 bases, with 16 bases between. CDR3 size: 16 residues. The V gene's germline CDR1 is SNHLY and CDR2 FYNNEI. The CDR3 loop is CASSPLTPRDTGELFF. The CDR3 region has the DNA TGTGCCAGCAGTCCACTCACCCCTAGGGACACCGGGGAGCTGTTTTTT.

This clonotype was recorded at least ten times. The V and J genes are TRBV20-1 and TRBJ2-3; possible D gene TRBD2, 6 bases. The CDR3 consists of 14 residues. V was shortened by 5 bases and J by 2 bases, with 14 bases between the two germline ends. Germline CDR1 reads DFQATT; CDR2 reads SNEGSKA (reference sequence). The CDR3 DNA is TGCAGTGCTCTTGAGCGGGTCTACACAGATACGCAGTATTTT. Its protein is CSALERVYTDTQYF.

As concerns this clonotype: A much larger clone lies one base from this, so it may be a read error. V is TRBV3-1 and J is TRBJ2-7; 7 bases are shared with TRBD2. Germline values: CDR1 LGHDT, CDR2 YNNKEL (reference sequence). V lost 4 bases and J lost 2; bases outside the gene matches: 14. This CDR3 is 17 amino acids long. CDR3 in amino acids: CASSRRSGLGEAYEQYF. The CDR3 DNA follows: TGTGCCAGCAGCCGCCGCTCTGGACTAGGCGAAGCCTACGAGCAGTACTTC.

The V call is TRBV4-1, the J call TRBJ2-5; the D is unclear. Germline assignment: CDR1 MGHRA and CDR2 YSYEKL. V lost 1 base to trimming and J lost 5 bases, with 14 bases between them. CDR3 size: 15 residues. For the CDR3, the DNA is TGCGCCAGCAGCCAAGGGCCCCTGGTAGGTGAGACCCAGTACTTC. Protein sequence: CASSQGPLVGETQYF.

The chain employs TRBV19 and TRBJ1-1, with 7 bases fitting TRBD1. The CDR3 loop spans 14 amino acids. From germline, CDR1 is LNHDA and CDR2 SQIVND (reference sequence). The trim removed 4 bases at V and 5 bases at J, leaving 7 bases unmatched. CDR3 coding DNA: TGTGCCAGTAGTACGGAACAGGGGAGGACTGAAGCTTTCTTT. This sequence encodes CASSTEQGRTEAFF.

This clonotype was detected ten times or more. J is TRBJ1-5 and V is TRBV20-1; no clear D. CDR3 length: 12 amino acids. Per the germline V gene, CDR1 is DFQATT and CDR2 is SNEGSKA (reference sequence). Between the trimmed V and J ends, which lost 3 bases and 6 bases, there was a span of 9 bases. For the CDR3, the DNA is TGCAGTGCTAGCCCCAAGGGTCAGCCCCAGCATTTT. Its protein is CSASPKGQPQHF.

The chain combines TRBV27 with TRBJ2-3; perhaps TRBD2 as D (5 bases). The ends were cut back, 2 bases at V and 7 bases at J, with 7 bases in the middle. Germline V gene lookup returns CDR1 MNHEY and CDR2 SMNVEV (reference sequence). CDR3 length: 12 residues. This CDR3 is CASSLAGNTQYF. CDR3 nucleotides: TGTGCCAGCAGTTTAGCCGGGAATACGCAGTATTTT.

This clonotype was seen many times. The V call is TRBV5-5, the J call TRBJ2-3; no firm D call. The CDR3 has 16 residues. Trimming took off 0 bases at V and 0 bases at J, with 11 bases between the two ends. Germline lookup yields CDR1 SGHKS and CDR2 YYEKEE (reference sequence). The CDR3 sequence: CASSLAGTSSTDTQYF. Here the CDR3 DNA reads TGTGCCAGCAGCTTGGCCGGCACTTCTAGCACAGATACGCAGTATTTT.

The table lists this clonotype with many counts. The rearrangement joins TRBV6-1 to TRBJ2-7; perhaps TRBD2 as D (6 bases). Germline V gives CDR1 MNHNS, CDR2 SASEGT. The CDR3 runs 15 residues. Between the trimmed V and J ends, which lost 0 bases and 6 bases, there was a span of 15 bases. In nucleotides, the CDR3 is TGTGCCAGCAGTGAAGCGCCGCGGGGAGTAGGCGAGCAGTACTTC. This encodes CASSEAPRGVGEQYF.

The chain uses TRBV6-1 and TRBJ2-7, with D unclear. The V end was cut by 2 bases, the J end by 1 base, with 9 bases between. The germline V gene has CDR1 MNHNS and CDR2 SASEGT. There are 14 residues in the CDR3. The chain's CDR3 is CASSELGGSYEQYF. CDR3 DNA sequence: TGTGCCAGCAGTGAACTTGGCGGATCCTACGAGCAGTACTTC.

This clonotype came up many times. The rearrangement uses TRBV6-5 and TRBJ2-1, with TRBD1 matching 7 bases. Germline V gene sequence: CDR1 MNHEY, CDR2 SVGAGI. Trimming at V came to 2 bases and at J to 0 bases, leaving 7 bases not matched to a gene. This CDR3 contains 17 residues. CDR3 region: CASSYPRQGSSYNEQFF. In DNA, the CDR3 is TGTGCCAGCAGTTACCCTCGACAGGGAAGCTCCTACAATGAGCAGTTCTTC.